These T cell receptor beta chains were read from a single sample in a study of T cell responses to AZD1222 COVID-19 vaccine. Some clones are missing from TCRdb's copy, which holds only in-frame ones; the method was immunoSEQ multiplex PCR. Here the sample spans roughly 100,000 clones, 84% being singletons. The specimen was peripheral blood, collected 28 days after the second AZD1222 dose. The origin of the receptors is an adult who received the AZD1222 COVID-19 vaccine. The CDR3 runs from the conserved cysteine through the conserved F or W. The order of the fields is V gene, clone size, CDR3 length, J gene, D gene, CDR3 DNA, CDR3 protein. The D gene is left open where the match is weak. Part of the rows lack a size; the others show once, few, many or a class for expanded clones.

v_call: TRBV6-2/TRBV6-3; clone_size: .; cdr3_length: 13; j_call: TRBJ1-2; d_call: TRBD1; cdr3_nt: TGTGCCAGCAGTCTTGGGACAGACTATGGCTACACCTTC; cdr3_aa: CASSLGTDYGYTF
v_call: TRBV5-1; clone_size: .; cdr3_length: 16; j_call: TRBJ2-5; d_call: TRBD1; cdr3_nt: TGCGCCAGCAGCTTTGCGCCAGGGGGCTTGGGAGAGACCCAGTACTTC; cdr3_aa: CASSFAPGGLGETQYF
v_call: TRBV3-1/TRBV3-2; clone_size: .; cdr3_length: 15; j_call: TRBJ2-2; d_call: TRBD1; cdr3_nt: TGTGCCAGCAGCCAAAGGACAGGGTTTCCCGGGGAGCTGTTTTTT; cdr3_aa: CASSQRTGFPGELFF
v_call: TRBV7-9; clone_size: .; cdr3_length: 16; j_call: TRBJ2-7; d_call: .; cdr3_nt: TGTGCCAGCAGCTTAGGCCCCCAAAAGAGCTCCTACGAGCAGTACTTC; cdr3_aa: CASSLGPQKSSYEQYF
v_call: TRBV6-5; clone_size: .; cdr3_length: 14; j_call: TRBJ2-7; d_call: TRBD2; cdr3_nt: TGTGCCAGCAGCCTACTAGCGGGTCCTTACGAGCAGTACTTC; cdr3_aa: CASSLLAGPYEQYF
v_call: TRBV5-1; clone_size: .; cdr3_length: 12; j_call: TRBJ1-2; d_call: .; cdr3_nt: TGCGCCAGCAGCTTACAGGGATATGGCTACACCTTC; cdr3_aa: CASSLQGYGYTF
v_call: TRBV7-2; clone_size: .; cdr3_length: 16; j_call: TRBJ2-7; d_call: .; cdr3_nt: TGTGCCAGCAGCCCCCCGGGGAGTTTAGGATCCTACGAGCAGTACTTC; cdr3_aa: CASSPPGSLGSYEQYF
v_call: TRBV24-1; clone_size: once; cdr3_length: 14; j_call: TRBJ1-4; d_call: TRBD1; cdr3_nt: TGTGCCACCAGCAAAGGGGGCCCTAATGAAAAACTGTTTTTT; cdr3_aa: CATSKGGPNEKLFF
v_call: TRBV4-2; clone_size: .; cdr3_length: 17; j_call: TRBJ2-2; d_call: TRBD2; cdr3_nt: TGTGCCAGCAGCCAAGAGCTAGCGGGGAATAGGAACGGGGAGCTGTTTTTT; cdr3_aa: CASSQELAGNRNGELFF
v_call: TRBV6-2/TRBV6-3; clone_size: .; cdr3_length: 12; j_call: TRBJ2-1; d_call: .; cdr3_nt: TGTGCCAGCAGTTTCCTTCACAATGAGCAGTTCTTC; cdr3_aa: CASSFLHNEQFF
v_call: TRBV9; clone_size: .; cdr3_length: 12; j_call: TRBJ2-3; d_call: .; cdr3_nt: TGTGCCAGCAGCGCCTACACAGATACGCAGTATTTT; cdr3_aa: CASSAYTDTQYF
v_call: TRBV7-3; clone_size: .; cdr3_length: 17; j_call: TRBJ2-5; d_call: .; cdr3_nt: TGTGCCAGCAGCTTAAGCGCTTTCGTCGGGGGATCGGAGACCCAGTACTTC; cdr3_aa: CASSLSAFVGGSETQYF
v_call: TRBV24-1; clone_size: .; cdr3_length: 16; j_call: TRBJ2-5; d_call: .; cdr3_nt: TGTGCCACCAGTGATCCGTTATCACCTAACCAAGAGACCCAGTACTTC; cdr3_aa: CATSDPLSPNQETQYF
v_call: TRBV7-9; clone_size: .; cdr3_length: 16; j_call: TRBJ1-2; d_call: .; cdr3_nt: TGTGCCAGCAGCCCACCTACCGGGACGACGATCTATGGCTACACCTTC; cdr3_aa: CASSPPTGTTIYGYTF
v_call: TRBV6-6; clone_size: .; cdr3_length: 14; j_call: TRBJ2-3; d_call: .; cdr3_nt: TGTGCCGCGGGAACTGGACTCGTAGCAGATACGCAGTATTTT; cdr3_aa: CAAGTGLVADTQYF
v_call: TRBV19; clone_size: .; cdr3_length: 18; j_call: TRBJ1-2; d_call: TRBD1; cdr3_nt: TGTGCCAGTAGTATAGACCCCCCCGGACAGGGGGCCTCAGGGGGCTACACCTTC; cdr3_aa: CASSIDPPGQGASGGYTF
v_call: TRBV6-5; clone_size: .; cdr3_length: 13; j_call: TRBJ2-1; d_call: .; cdr3_nt: TGTGCCAGCAGTTACGACCCGGCGCGTGAGCAGTTCTTC; cdr3_aa: CASSYDPAREQFF
v_call: TRBV2; clone_size: .; cdr3_length: 15; j_call: TRBJ1-5; d_call: .; cdr3_nt: TGTGCCAGCCGGAGGGCAGGGGTACAGGGCCAGCCCCAGCATTTT; cdr3_aa: CASRRAGVQGQPQHF
v_call: TRBV19; clone_size: few; cdr3_length: 12; j_call: TRBJ1-3; d_call: .; cdr3_nt: TGTGCCACCAGGGACTCTGGAAACACCATATATTTT; cdr3_aa: CATRDSGNTIYF
v_call: TRBV5-6; clone_size: .; cdr3_length: 16; j_call: TRBJ1-4; d_call: .; cdr3_nt: TGTGCCAGTACATGGGGCGCTACAGGCACTAATGAAAAACTGTTTTTT; cdr3_aa: CASTWGATGTNEKLFF
v_call: TRBV5-4; clone_size: .; cdr3_length: 14; j_call: TRBJ1-1; d_call: .; cdr3_nt: TGTGCCAGCAGCTCCTTCAGGGAGAACACTGAAGCTTTCTTT; cdr3_aa: CASSSFRENTEAFF
v_call: TRBV10-3; clone_size: .; cdr3_length: 14; j_call: TRBJ1-1; d_call: TRBD1; cdr3_nt: TGTGCCATCAGGGGGACAGGGGAAAACACTGAAGCTTTCTTT; cdr3_aa: CAIRGTGENTEAFF
v_call: TRBV5-1; clone_size: .; cdr3_length: 16; j_call: TRBJ1-6; d_call: .; cdr3_nt: TGCGCCAGCAGCTTGGCCTCGGGACGGCTAAGATCACCCCTCCACTTT; cdr3_aa: CASSLASGRLRSPLHF
v_call: TRBV18; clone_size: .; cdr3_length: 14; j_call: TRBJ1-1; d_call: TRBD1; cdr3_nt: TGTGCCAGCTCACCCGGACAGGGGAGGGGAGAAGCTTTCTTT; cdr3_aa: CASSPGQGRGEAFF
v_call: TRBV5-4; clone_size: .; cdr3_length: 15; j_call: TRBJ1-6; d_call: .; cdr3_nt: TGTGCCAGCAGCCCTGGAGGGACGGATAATTCACCCCTCCACTTT; cdr3_aa: CASSPGGTDNSPLHF
v_call: TRBV19; clone_size: .; cdr3_length: 17; j_call: TRBJ2-3; d_call: .; cdr3_nt: TGTGCCAGTAGTATGCATAGAGGGAGCTCGGATGTAGATACGCAGTATTTT; cdr3_aa: CASSMHRGSSDVDTQYF
v_call: TRBV4-3; clone_size: once; cdr3_length: 14; j_call: TRBJ2-7; d_call: .; cdr3_nt: TGCGCCAGCAGCCAGGAGGGAGACCCATCCGAGCAGTACTTC; cdr3_aa: CASSQEGDPSEQYF
v_call: TRBV5-6; clone_size: .; cdr3_length: 13; j_call: TRBJ1-4; d_call: .; cdr3_nt: TGTGCCAGCAGTCTCCCAGGGGAATCAAAACTGTTTTTT; cdr3_aa: CASSLPGESKLFF
v_call: TRBV12-3/TRBV12-4; clone_size: .; cdr3_length: 13; j_call: TRBJ2-5; d_call: TRBD2; cdr3_nt: TGTGCCAGCAGTGTCGGGACTAGCAAGACCCAGTACTTC; cdr3_aa: CASSVGTSKTQYF
v_call: TRBV15; clone_size: .; cdr3_length: 16; j_call: TRBJ2-7; d_call: TRBD2; cdr3_nt: TGTGCCACCAGCAGAGAATCTAGCGGGGGAACCTACGAGCAGTACTTC; cdr3_aa: CATSRESSGGTYEQYF
v_call: TRBV18; clone_size: once; cdr3_length: 16; j_call: TRBJ2-6; d_call: .; cdr3_nt: TGTGCCAGCTCACCAAGGGTCAGCTCTGGGGCCAACGTCCTGACTTTC; cdr3_aa: CASSPRVSSGANVLTF
v_call: TRBV7-2; clone_size: .; cdr3_length: 12; j_call: TRBJ2-2; d_call: .; cdr3_nt: TGTGCCAGCAGCCCTTACACCGGGGAGCTGTTTTTT; cdr3_aa: CASSPYTGELFF
v_call: TRBV7-9; clone_size: .; cdr3_length: 16; j_call: TRBJ1-2; d_call: .; cdr3_nt: TGTGCCAGCAGCCATAAGGGAGAGGTTGGAGGGGATGGCTACACCTTC; cdr3_aa: CASSHKGEVGGDGYTF
v_call: TRBV6-5; clone_size: .; cdr3_length: 15; j_call: TRBJ2-5; d_call: .; cdr3_nt: TGTGCCAGCAGTTACTCTGGGGGGGGGCGTGAGACCCAGTACTTC; cdr3_aa: CASSYSGGGRETQYF
v_call: TRBV20-1; clone_size: .; cdr3_length: 11; j_call: TRBJ2-7; d_call: .; cdr3_nt: TGCAGTGCTACCCCCGGAGTTGAGCAGTACTTC; cdr3_aa: CSATPGVEQYF
v_call: TRBV7-8; clone_size: .; cdr3_length: 16; j_call: TRBJ2-1; d_call: TRBD2; cdr3_nt: TGTGCCAGCAGCTTCTCACTAGCGGGTGAGGGGAATGAGCAGTTCTTC; cdr3_aa: CASSFSLAGEGNEQFF
v_call: TRBV7-2; clone_size: .; cdr3_length: 13; j_call: TRBJ1-1; d_call: .; cdr3_nt: TGTGCCAGCAGCTTTTCTGCGAACACTGAAGCTTTCTTT; cdr3_aa: CASSFSANTEAFF
v_call: TRBV7-2; clone_size: few; cdr3_length: 14; j_call: TRBJ2-7; d_call: TRBD1; cdr3_nt: TGTGCCAGCAGCCCCGGGACAGCTCCCTACGAGCAGTACTTC; cdr3_aa: CASSPGTAPYEQYF
v_call: TRBV10-3; clone_size: .; cdr3_length: 13; j_call: TRBJ2-1; d_call: TRBD1; cdr3_nt: TGTGCCATCAGTGGGACAGGGAACAATGAGCAGTTCTTC; cdr3_aa: CAISGTGNNEQFF
v_call: TRBV28; clone_size: .; cdr3_length: 14; j_call: TRBJ2-7; d_call: .; cdr3_nt: TGTGCCAGCAGTTTGACAGGTGGGTCGTACGAGCAGTACTTC; cdr3_aa: CASSLTGGSYEQYF
v_call: TRBV5-4; clone_size: .; cdr3_length: 18; j_call: TRBJ1-4; d_call: TRBD1; cdr3_nt: TGTGCCAGCAGCCTCCGGAGCCCGGGACAGGGGGCTCGTGAAAAACTGTTTTTT; cdr3_aa: CASSLRSPGQGAREKLFF
v_call: TRBV5-5; clone_size: .; cdr3_length: 19; j_call: TRBJ1-5; d_call: .; cdr3_nt: TGTGCCAGCAGCTTGGTTTACGGCGTACTGGGCGGCAGCAATCAGCCCCAGCATTTT; cdr3_aa: CASSLVYGVLGGSNQPQHF
v_call: TRBV7-2; clone_size: .; cdr3_length: 16; j_call: TRBJ2-5; d_call: TRBD2; cdr3_nt: TGTGCCAGCAGCTTAGTTGGGACTAGCAGCCAAGAGACCCAGTACTTC; cdr3_aa: CASSLVGTSSQETQYF
v_call: TRBV15; clone_size: .; cdr3_length: 11; j_call: TRBJ2-7; d_call: .; cdr3_nt: TGTGCCACCAGCAGTCGGTTCGAGCAGTACTTC; cdr3_aa: CATSSRFEQYF
v_call: TRBV3-1/TRBV3-2; clone_size: .; cdr3_length: 18; j_call: TRBJ2-5; d_call: .; cdr3_nt: TGTGCCAGCAGCCAAGAGACTTCCGGTGGCGGGGCAAAAGAGACCCAGTACTTC; cdr3_aa: CASSQETSGGGAKETQYF
v_call: TRBV27; clone_size: .; cdr3_length: 14; j_call: TRBJ2-7; d_call: .; cdr3_nt: TGTGCCAGCAGTTTTCGGACGGCTGACTACGAGCAGTACTTC; cdr3_aa: CASSFRTADYEQYF
v_call: TRBV7-9; clone_size: .; cdr3_length: 12; j_call: TRBJ1-3; d_call: .; cdr3_nt: TGTGCCAGTCGAACAGGGGGAAACACCATATATTTT; cdr3_aa: CASRTGGNTIYF
v_call: TRBV5-4; clone_size: few; cdr3_length: 17; j_call: TRBJ1-6; d_call: TRBD1; cdr3_nt: TGTGCCAGCAGCATAGACAGGGTCGGTTCCTCCCATTCACCCCTCCACTTT; cdr3_aa: CASSIDRVGSSHSPLHF
v_call: TRBV9; clone_size: .; cdr3_length: 19; j_call: TRBJ2-1; d_call: TRBD2; cdr3_nt: TGTGCCAGCAGCGTGGGCGGGGGGATGGACGAAAGCTCCTACAATGAGCAGTTCTTC; cdr3_aa: CASSVGGGMDESSYNEQFF
v_call: TRBV6-5; clone_size: .; cdr3_length: 16; j_call: TRBJ2-2; d_call: TRBD1; cdr3_nt: TGTGCCAGCAGTTCCGGGACAGGCCAAAACACCGGGGAGCTGTTTTTT; cdr3_aa: CASSSGTGQNTGELFF
v_call: TRBV15; clone_size: .; cdr3_length: 15; j_call: TRBJ2-5; d_call: TRBD1; cdr3_nt: TGTGCCACCAGCAGAGGACAGGGGGGGTTATGGACCCAGTACTTC; cdr3_aa: CATSRGQGGLWTQYF